These T cell receptor beta chains were read from a single sample in a study of T cell changes during pregnancy in multiple sclerosis. This table comes from immunoSEQ multiplex PCR, and its TCRdb copy is limited to in-frame clones, with some not included. The table lists 75,000 to 90,000 clones, around 93% of them singletons. This material consisted of PBMCs, taken in the first trimester of pregnancy. The receptors come from a female donor in good health, serving as a control in a pregnancy study. Some clones in this sample may be carry-over from other donors' samples. Both conserved end residues are trimmed from each CDR3. Fields, in order: D gene, V gene, CDR3 protein. D genes are given only for firm matches.

>.|TRBV6-6
ASSPSRTEAF
>.|TRBV13
ASSLAGGPH
>TRBD2|TRBV2
ASSEGLAGNSYEQY
>.|TRBV28
ASSFSAVGFLGYT
>TRBD1|TRBV5-1
ASSTGQGPDEQF
>.|TRBV7-8
ASSFSRGFNQPQH
>TRBD1|TRBV9
ASSVTGTGRTEAF
>TRBD2|TRBV18
ASSLAGYSYNEQF
>.|TRBV27
ASSLNGRDSPLH
>.|TRBV6-5
ASSQGRAGVDGYT
>.|TRBV11-2
ASSLRDTQY
>TRBD1|TRBV5-4
ASSSGQVSEQY
>TRBD1|TRBV5-1
ASSLGQAGTDTQY
>TRBD1|TRBV2
ASIRGWTNEKLF
>.|TRBV7-9
ASSAARGRLNIQY
>.|TRBV5-6
ASSLSAGGGNYNEQF
>TRBD2|TRBV5-1
ASSAGSTSGSTDTQY
>.|TRBV28
ASSFGQFGSYEQY
>.|TRBV13
ASRKRGFPHEQY
>TRBD2|TRBV5-6
ASSTGPGGGADTQY
>.|TRBV28
ASGTRGREQY
>.|TRBV25-1
ASSESGVSGYT
>TRBD2|TRBV2
ASTETGTSGREQY
>.|TRBV28
ASSLAEYEQY
>.|TRBV27
ASSFRLNTEAF
>.|TRBV18
ATSLGPPPYEQY
>.|TRBV7-9
ASSLVTGATDTQY
>.|TRBV5-1
ASSSGGQIRTQY
>TRBD1|TRBV6-5
ASSGDRGDEQY
>TRBD2|TRBV30
AWGLAGYYEQF
>.|TRBV6-1
ASRRDSSYEQY
>.|TRBV5-1
ASSSTLTYNEQF
>.|TRBV7-8
ASTQQGATNEKLF
>.|TRBV6-4
ASSPGTTNTGELF
>.|TRBV7-8
ASSPGHLNTIY
>.|TRBV4-2
ASSQVASPERTSTDTQY
>.|TRBV9
ASSGSRYNSPLH
>TRBD1|TRBV4-2
ASSQEGGADTQY
>.|TRBV6-1
ASRPQVLQPQH